Reported below is one T cell receptor (beta chain). The antigen is not known. The treatment: about 20 received Ad26.COV2.S at low or high dose, single or two shots; roughly five received placebo; per-sample allocation not given. All samples were drawn on day 63, counting from the first vaccine or placebo injection. These data come from a study of Ad26.COV2.S vaccination and SARS-CoV-2 variants. Background on the study: Intramuscular Ad26.COV2.S at 5x10^10 or 1x10^11 viral particles.

The CDR3 runs to 15 residues. Trimming pared 9 bases from V and 8 bases from J, leaving 24 bases between. Germline CDR1 reads SGHRS; CDR2 reads YFSETQ. Measured with immunoSEQ multiplex PCR; TCRdb has only the in-frame clones, and not every one. The sample carries around 450,000 clones, 89% recorded once. Study-level points and caveats: Researchers cautioned that TCR breadth and depth analyses may have underestimated total T cell responses. Reports say spike-specific CD8+ and CD4+ T cell responses covered substantial breadth after vaccination.

The specimen comprised peripheral blood, sampled in a trial of Ad26.COV2.S vaccine versus placebo. This receptor was taken from a person between 18 and 59 years old who received the Ad26.COV2.S COVID-19 vaccine or a placebo. The chain joins TRBV5-1 to TRBJ2-1; a possible D gene is TRBD2 (6 bases). CDR3 region: CATSDPGTPGHEQFF. As DNA, the CDR3 is TGCGCCACCTCAGACCCCGGGACTCCAGGTCATGAGCAGTTCTTC.